This is a list of T cell receptor beta chains from one sample in a study of CXCR4 blockade with PD-1 therapy in pancreatic cancer. Clones were read by immunoSEQ multiplex PCR, and TCRdb kept only the in-frame ones, dropping some. The table records some 6,200 clones, 35% to 45% of them present only once. Input material: tumor tissue. These receptors were collected from a human donor with pancreatic ductal adenocarcinoma. Both conserved end residues are part of each CDR3. D genes are given only for firm matches. Only part of the rows carry a size: once, few, many, or a class if the clone is expanded.

>TRBD2|TRBV6-8|16|medium-sized|TRBJ2-6
TGTGCCAGCAGTGGGACTAGCGGCTCTGGGGCCAACGTCCTGACTTTC
CASSGTSGSGANVLTF
>-|TRBV11-3|18|-|TRBJ2-2
TGTGCCAGCAGCTTAAAGGGTTGGGACCAGGAATACACCAGGGAGCTGTTTTTT
CASSLKGWDQEYTRELFF
>TRBD1|TRBV25-1|15|-|TRBJ1-2
TGTGCCAGCAGCGGCAGAGAGGACAGGGACTATGGCTACACCTTC
CASSGREDRDYGYTF
>TRBD1|TRBV14|14|-|TRBJ1-2
TGTGCCAGCAGCTTCAGTTGGACAGGGGGAGGCTACACCTTC
CASSFSWTGGGYTF
>TRBD1|TRBV28|15|-|TRBJ2-2
TGTGCCAGCATCCGACAGGGTCAGAACACCGGGGAGCTGTTTTTT
CASIRQGQNTGELFF
>-|TRBV28|16|once|TRBJ2-2
TGTGCCAGCAGTTTATCCGGCTACCTGAACACCGGGGAGCTGTTTTTT
CASSLSGYLNTGELFF
>TRBD1|TRBV28|15|few|TRBJ2-3
TGTGCCAGCAGCTCACCGGGACAGGGGACAGATACGCAGTATTTT
CASSSPGQGTDTQYF
>TRBD2|TRBV18|15|-|TRBJ2-1
TGTGCCAGCTTTCCCATAGCGGGTGAAAACAATGAGCAGTTCTTC
CASFPIAGENNEQFF
>TRBD2|TRBV19|16|-|TRBJ2-3
TGTGCCAGTAGTAATACGGTAGCGGGCGGCACAGATACGCAGTATTTT
CASSNTVAGGTDTQYF
>TRBD2|TRBV11-3|14|many|TRBJ2-1
TGTGCCAGCAGCTTTAGCGGGAGGGTTGGTGAGCAGTTCTTC
CASSFSGRVGEQFF
>TRBD2|TRBV18|14|-|TRBJ2-7
TGTGCCAGCTCACCCGGGACTAGCGTCGACGAGCAGTACTTC
CASSPGTSVDEQYF
>TRBD1|TRBV9|16|many|TRBJ1-5
TGTGCCAGCAGAGAACAGGGGAGGGTAGTTAAACAGCCCCAGCATTTT
CASREQGRVVKQPQHF
>TRBD1|TRBV28|17|-|TRBJ1-1
TGTGCCAGCAGCAAACCGGGACAGGGGGCGCTGACGGCTGAAGCTTTCTTT
CASSKPGQGALTAEAFF
>-|TRBV19|14|-|TRBJ2-2
TGTGCCAGTAAGGGCCCGATGAACACCGGGGAGCTGTTTTTT
CASKGPMNTGELFF
>TRBD1|TRBV28|15|-|TRBJ1-2
TGTGCCAGCATCCGTACAGGGGGCGAGTCTTCTGGCTACACCTTC
CASIRTGGESSGYTF
>TRBD2|TRBV28|14|once|TRBJ2-1
TGTGCCAGCAGGGCTAGCGGGAATAGGAATGAGCAGTTCTTC
CASRASGNRNEQFF
>-|TRBV28|13|-|TRBJ1-1
TGTGCCAGCAGTCCGGCAGCAAACACTGAAGCTTTCTTT
CASSPAANTEAFF
>-|TRBV18|15|-|TRBJ1-5
TGTGCCAGCTCACCGGATTGGGGGTTTAATCAGCCCCAGCATTTT
CASSPDWGFNQPQHF
>-|TRBV6-7|12|few|TRBJ2-1
TGTGCCAGCATCGCCGGGCCCCGCGATGAGTTCTTC
CASIAGPRDEFF
>TRBD2|TRBV19|15|-|TRBJ2-1
TGTGCCAGTAGTGGAAGGACTAGCGGGAGAAATGAGCAGTTCTTC
CASSGRTSGRNEQFF
>-|TRBV19|15|-|TRBJ1-5
TGTGCCAGTAGTAGAGAGACAGTTAGCAATCAGCCCCAGCATTTT
CASSRETVSNQPQHF
>TRBD2|TRBV11-3|16|-|TRBJ2-2
TGTGCCAGCAGCCAAGGACTAGCGGGAGTCGTCGGGGAGCTGTTTTTT
CASSQGLAGVVGELFF
>-|TRBV11-3|14|-|TRBJ1-1
TGTGCCAGCACTTCTCGAGTAGAAGGCACTGAAGCTTTCTTT
CASTSRVEGTEAFF
>TRBD2|TRBV19|14|-|TRBJ2-7
TGTGCCAGTAGTACCCGGGGGGGAAGCTACGAGCAGTACTTC
CASSTRGGSYEQYF
>TRBD2|TRBV5-1|16|-|TRBJ2-3
TGCGCCAGCAGGTTCTTACTAGCGGGGGACACAGATACGCAGTATTTT
CASRFLLAGDTDTQYF
>-|TRBV6-7|11|-|TRBJ2-5
TGTGCCAGCAGTGCGCAAGAGACCCAGTACTTC
CASSAQETQYF
>TRBD2|TRBV19|14|-|TRBJ2-3
TGTGCCAGTAGTTGGCGGGAGGGCACAGATACGCAGTATTTT
CASSWREGTDTQYF
>-|TRBV29-1|13|-|TRBJ1-5
TGCAGCGTTGAGGAACAGATCAATCAGCCCCAGCATTTT
CSVEEQINQPQHF
>TRBD1|TRBV29-1|13|few|TRBJ1-1
TGCAGCGTTGGGGGACAGCTGAACACTGAAGCTTTCTTT
CSVGGQLNTEAFF
>-|TRBV28|17|few|TRBJ1-5
TGTGCCAGCAAGGGTCGGGGGCCCCTTTATAGCAATCAGCCCCAGCATTTT
CASKGRGPLYSNQPQHF
>-|TRBV28|16|-|TRBJ2-4
TGTGCCAGCCAGAAGAAGACCCCGCCATCGTGTAGCATTCAGTACTTC
CASQKKTPPSCSIQYF
>-|TRBV5-1|14|-|TRBJ1-1
TGCGCCAGCAGCACCCCAGAAATGAACACTGAAGCTTTCTTT
CASSTPEMNTEAFF
>-|TRBV6-4|13|few|TRBJ1-3
TGTGCCAGCAGGGGCGGGACTGGGAAGTATCAATATTTT
CASRGGTGKYQYF
>-|TRBV29-1|12|-|TRBJ2-7
TGCAGCGTTGAGGGGCGTAACTACGAGCAGTACTTC
CSVEGRNYEQYF
>-|TRBV11-3|14|-|TRBJ2-6
TGTGCCAGCAGTCCTAGCTCTGGGGCCAACGTCCTGACTTTC
CASSPSSGANVLTF
>TRBD2|TRBV19|15|-|TRBJ2-7
TGTGCCAGTAGTATGACTAGCGGAGATACCTACGAGCAGTACTTC
CASSMTSGDTYEQYF
>-|TRBV19|15|few|TRBJ1-1
TGTGCCAGTAGTATTGGTGGCAGCATGAACACTGAAGCTTTCTTT
CASSIGGSMNTEAFF
>-|TRBV1|15|-|TRBJ2-1
TGCGCCAGCAGCCCCCATGCCGGGAGGGAGAATGAGCAGTTCTTC
CASSPHAGRENEQFF
>-|TRBV14|13|few|TRBJ1-1
TGTGCCAGCAGCCGAGATATGAACACTGAAGCTTTCTTT
CASSRDMNTEAFF
>-|TRBV28|15|-|TRBJ2-6
TGTGCCAGCAGTTCACAGGGCCCTGGGGCCAACGTCCTGACTTTC
CASSSQGPGANVLTF
>-|TRBV19|15|-|TRBJ1-3
TGTGCCAGTAGCCGTGGAGCAACACCTGGAAACACCATATATTTT
CASSRGATPGNTIYF
>TRBD1|TRBV2|14|few|TRBJ1-1
TGTGCCAGCAGTGAAGGGGACAGGGGAGCTGAAGCTTTCTTT
CASSEGDRGAEAFF
>TRBD1|TRBV11-3|14|medium-sized|TRBJ1-1
TGTGCCAGCGTGACAGGGGGGCTGAACACTGAAGCTTTCTTT
CASVTGGLNTEAFF
>-|TRBV28|14|-|TRBJ1-2
TGTGCCAGCAGCCCCACAGGGAGATCCCATGGCTACACCTTC
CASSPTGRSHGYTF
>-|TRBV6-8|16|many|TRBJ2-7
TGTGCCAGCAGCCCCTTATGGGACGGACTACCCTACGAGCAGTACTTC
CASSPLWDGLPYEQYF
>TRBD2|TRBV19|15|-|TRBJ2-2
TGTGCCAGTAGTACAGGACTAGCTTCAACCGGGGAGCTGTTTTTT
CASSTGLASTGELFF
>-|TRBV27|12|-|TRBJ2-1
TGTGCCAGCAGTTTCCTCGGCGGGGAGCAGTTCTTC
CASSFLGGEQFF
>-|TRBV7-2|13|many|TRBJ1-2
TGTGCCAGCAGCCCCGATCAGAGCTATGGCTACACCTTC
CASSPDQSYGYTF
>-|TRBV18|14|-|TRBJ2-1
TGTGCCAGCTCACCTCTTACAGGAGACAATGAGCAGTTCTTC
CASSPLTGDNEQFF
>-|TRBV5-1|14|few|TRBJ2-2
TGCGCCAGCAGCTTGGAGTGGGGTAGCCGGGAGCTGTTTTTT
CASSLEWGSRELFF